This entry is about one TCR beta chain. The antigen remains unidentified. Every participating donor contributed roughly 9.6 milliliters of peripheral blood through a draw. CDR3 size: 13 residues. The V segment lost 3 bases and the J segment 8 bases; nucleotides outside the gene matches: 5. The V gene's germline CDR1 is SGHDT and CDR2 YYEEEE. PCR was performed a second time for roughly 6 to 12 cycles using a sample-barcoded 5' primer and a J-beta primer mix. All samples yielded 2.5 million or more CDR3-containing paired-end reads. TCRdb reprocessed the 5' RACE reads with MiXCR, giving one entry per CDR3 protein. The sample includes about 1.5 million distinct CDR3 sequences, approximately 43% of them seen just once. The data stem from a study of blood T cells in healthy people across ages. Study-wide findings and caveats: Estimates of diversity drawn from one million T cells were considered underestimates. In long-lived donors, naive CD4+ cell counts and diversity exceeded those of aged donors.

The TCR originated in a woman between 18 and 29 years old in good health. Sequencing was done on a sample of blood. The J gene is TRBJ2-1, the V gene TRBV5-6, with TRBD2 matching 7 bases. CDR3 residues: CASSWASGDEQFF. For the CDR3, the DNA is TGTGCCAGCAGCTGGGCTAGCGGTGATGAGCAGTTCTTC.